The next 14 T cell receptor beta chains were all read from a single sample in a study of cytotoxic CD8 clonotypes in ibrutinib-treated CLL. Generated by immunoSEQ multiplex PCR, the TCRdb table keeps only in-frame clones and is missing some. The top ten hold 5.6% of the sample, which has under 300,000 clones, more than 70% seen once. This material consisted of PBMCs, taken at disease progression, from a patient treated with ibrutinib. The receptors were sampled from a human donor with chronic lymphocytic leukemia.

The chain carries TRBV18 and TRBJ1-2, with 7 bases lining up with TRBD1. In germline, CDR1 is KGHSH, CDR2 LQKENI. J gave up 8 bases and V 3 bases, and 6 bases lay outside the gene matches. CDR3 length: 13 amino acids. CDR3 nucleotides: TGTGCCAGCTCACCCCCGACAGGGTGGGGCTACACCTTC. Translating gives CASSPPTGWGYTF.

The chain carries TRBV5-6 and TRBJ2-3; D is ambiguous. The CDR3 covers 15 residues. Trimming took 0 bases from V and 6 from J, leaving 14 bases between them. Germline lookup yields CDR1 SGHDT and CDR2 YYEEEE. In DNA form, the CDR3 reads TGTGCCAGCAGCTTGGAGTTGGCAGGAAAGGATACGCAGTATTTT. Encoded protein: CASSLELAGKDTQYF. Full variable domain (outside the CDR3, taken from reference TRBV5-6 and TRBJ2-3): DAGVTQSPTHLIKTRGQQVTLRCSPKSGHDTVSWYQQALGQGPQFIFQYYEEEERQRGNFPDRFSGHQFPNYSSELNVNALLLGDSALYLCASSLELAGKDTQYFGPGTRLTVL.

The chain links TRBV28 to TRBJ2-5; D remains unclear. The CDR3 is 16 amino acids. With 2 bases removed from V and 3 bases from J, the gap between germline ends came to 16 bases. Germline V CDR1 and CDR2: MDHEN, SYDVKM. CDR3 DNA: TGTGCCAGCAGTTTAATATTCGTGGGTGAGGAAGAGACCCAGTACTTC. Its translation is CASSLIFVGEEETQYF.

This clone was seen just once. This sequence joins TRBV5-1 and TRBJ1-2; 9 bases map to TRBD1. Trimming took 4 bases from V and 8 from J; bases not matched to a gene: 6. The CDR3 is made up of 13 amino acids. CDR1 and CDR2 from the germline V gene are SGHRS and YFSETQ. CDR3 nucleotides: TGCGCCAGCAGCCCGGGACAGGGTGACGGCTACACCTTC. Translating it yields CASSPGQGDGYTF.

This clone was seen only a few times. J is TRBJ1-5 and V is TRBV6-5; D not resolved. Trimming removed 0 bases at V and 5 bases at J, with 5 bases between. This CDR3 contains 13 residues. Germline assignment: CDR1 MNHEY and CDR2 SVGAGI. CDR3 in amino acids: CASSYSIHQPQHF. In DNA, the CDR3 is TGTGCCAGCAGTTACTCGATCCATCAGCCCCAGCATTTT.

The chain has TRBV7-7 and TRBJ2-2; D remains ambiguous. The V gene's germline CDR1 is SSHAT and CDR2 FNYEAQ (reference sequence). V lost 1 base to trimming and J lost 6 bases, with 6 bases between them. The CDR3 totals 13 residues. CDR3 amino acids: CASSLGAPGELFF. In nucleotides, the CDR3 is TGTGCCAGCAGCTTAGGGGCCCCCGGGGAGCTGTTTTTT.

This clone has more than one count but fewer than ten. DNA for the CDR3: TGTGCCAGCAGTCTAGAGGACAGAATTAATCAGCCCCAGCATTTT. It translates to CASSLEDRINQPQHF. V and J are TRBV2 and TRBJ1-5; D perhaps matches TRBD1 (6 bases). V was clipped by 5 bases and J by 4 bases, with 15 bases between them. Germline-derived CDR1 and CDR2 are SNHLY and FYNNEI. The CDR3 has 15 amino acids.

CDR3: CASSLSGGGYTF. CDR3 sequence (DNA): TGTGCCAGCAGTTTATCGGGGGGTGGCTACACCTTC. The rearrangement links TRBV27 to TRBJ1-2, with TRBD1 as a possible D gene (5 bases). This CDR3 contains 12 residues. Looked up from germline, CDR1 is MNHEY and CDR2 is SMNVEV (reference sequence). V lost 0 bases to trimming and J lost 7 bases, with 6 bases between them.

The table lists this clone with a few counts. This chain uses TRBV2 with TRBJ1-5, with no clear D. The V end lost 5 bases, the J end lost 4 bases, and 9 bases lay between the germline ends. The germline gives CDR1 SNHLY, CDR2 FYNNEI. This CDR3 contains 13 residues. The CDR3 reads CASSPSRNQPQHF. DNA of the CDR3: TGTGCCAGCAGTCCATCCAGAAATCAGCCCCAGCATTTT.

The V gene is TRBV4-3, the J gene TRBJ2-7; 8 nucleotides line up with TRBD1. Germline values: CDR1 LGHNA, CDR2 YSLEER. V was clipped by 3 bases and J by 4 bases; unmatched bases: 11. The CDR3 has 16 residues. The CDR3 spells CASSQVFGQGTYEQYF. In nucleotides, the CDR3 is TGCGCCAGCAGCCAGGTTTTTGGACAGGGAACTTACGAGCAGTACTTC.

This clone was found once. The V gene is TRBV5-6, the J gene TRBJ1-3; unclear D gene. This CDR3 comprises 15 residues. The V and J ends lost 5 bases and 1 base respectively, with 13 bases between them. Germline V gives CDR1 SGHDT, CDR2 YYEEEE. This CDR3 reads CASRRAGFSGNTIYF. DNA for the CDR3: TGTGCCAGCAGAAGAGCAGGCTTTTCTGGAAACACCATATATTTT.

The CDR3 is CASSLDRLLISSYEQYF. The CDR3 nucleotides are TGTGCCAGCAGCTTGGATCGGCTGCTCATTAGCTCCTACGAGCAGTACTTC. The chain employs TRBV5-6 and TRBJ2-7; D uncertain. The CDR3 is 17 amino acids. Germline assignment: CDR1 SGHDT and CDR2 YYEEEE. Trimming pared 0 bases from V and 0 bases from J, leaving 16 bases between.

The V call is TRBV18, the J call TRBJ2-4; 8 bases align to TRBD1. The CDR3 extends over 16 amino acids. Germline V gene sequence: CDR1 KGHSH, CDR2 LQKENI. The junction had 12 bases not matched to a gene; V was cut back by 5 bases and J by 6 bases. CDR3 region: CASSSFQGARGNIQYF. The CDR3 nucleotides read TGTGCCAGCTCATCTTTTCAGGGGGCGCGAGGAAACATTCAGTACTTC.

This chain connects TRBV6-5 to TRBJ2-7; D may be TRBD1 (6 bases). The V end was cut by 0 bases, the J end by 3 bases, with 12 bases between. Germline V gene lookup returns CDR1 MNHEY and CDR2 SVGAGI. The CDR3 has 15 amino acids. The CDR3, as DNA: TGTGCCAGCAGTTACTCGGACAGAACTTACTACGAGCAGTACTTC. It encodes CASSYSDRTYYEQYF.